One sample yielded the 16 T cell receptor beta chains listed below, sequenced in a study of T cell repertoires in cytomegalovirus infection. TCRdb passed the reads through MiXCR, listing each CDR3 protein once. The sample contains 550,000 to 700,000 distinct CDR3 sequences, under 45% of which appear only once. The antigens these receptors bind are not known. The material sequenced was cultured PBMCs, taken from culture after CMV antigen stimulation. These receptors originate from a human donor in good health (CMV status not recorded). Some clones in this sample may be carry-over from other donors' samples.

In its sample, this clonotype was seen a few times. The chain joins TRBV19 to TRBJ1-4, with 9 bases fitting TRBD1. Trimming at V came to 9 bases and at J to 7 bases, leaving 9 bases not matched to a gene. Per germline, CDR1 LNHDA and CDR2 SQIVND (reference sequence). The CDR3 sequence is 14 residues long. The CDR3 reads CASGQGSMVEKLFF. The CDR3 nucleotides read TGTGCCAGCGGACAGGGGAGTATGGTTGAAAAACTGTTTTTT.

The chain uses TRBV10-3 and TRBJ2-3; the D call may be TRBD1 or TRBD2 (6 bases each). V shed 0 bases and J shed 4 bases, with 11 bases lying between them. Per germline, CDR1 ENHRY and CDR2 SYGVKD. The CDR3 covers 15 residues. Here the CDR3 reads CAISESARGPDTQYF. CDR3 nucleotides: TGTGCCATCAGTGAGTCGGCCCGGGGGCCAGATACGCAGTATTTT.

The chain employs TRBV19 and TRBJ2-6, with TRBD1 identical over 9 bases. This CDR3 spans 21 amino acids. Germline V gene lookup returns CDR1 LNHDA and CDR2 SQIVND (reference sequence). V was pared by 3 bases and J by 4 bases, with 19 bases of the junction left unmatched. CDR3 nucleotide sequence: TGTGCCAGTAGTATTCGAGGTGTGCCGACAGGGGGTGGGCTAGGGGCCAACGTCCTGACTTTC. It specifies CASSIRGVPTGGGLGANVLTF.

This clonotype was picked up many times. This chain connects TRBV7-8 to TRBJ1-6; D gene ambiguous. V lost 6 bases, J lost 6 bases, and 9 bases lay in between. This CDR3 comprises 13 residues. Looked up from germline, CDR1 is SGHVS and CDR2 is FQNEAQ. CDR3 nucleotides: TGTGCCAGCAGACGGACTGCTAATTCACCCCTCCACTTT. This translates into CASRRTANSPLHF.

This clonotype showed up just a few times. The V and J genes are TRBV7-2 and TRBJ2-2; 14 nucleotides agree with TRBD2. With 5 bases clipped from V and 4 bases from J, the junction kept 0 bases outside the gene matches. Germline assignment: CDR1 SGHTA and CDR2 FQGNSA. The CDR3 extends over 15 amino acids. The chain's CDR3 is CASSGTSGGTGELFF. The CDR3 DNA follows: TGTGCCAGCAGCGGGACTAGCGGGGGCACCGGGGAGCTGTTTTTT.

The chain recombines TRBV7-9 with TRBJ1-3; 7 positions match TRBD1. This CDR3 contains 16 residues. V lost 2 bases to trimming and J lost 2 bases; unmatched junction nucleotides: 6. Per the germline V gene, CDR1 is SEHNR and CDR2 is FQNEAQ (reference sequence). The DNA for the CDR3 is TGTGCCAGCAGCTTACGGAGCGGGACAGCTGGAAACACCATATATTTT. Its protein product is CASSLRSGTAGNTIYF.

The gene calls are TRBV15 and TRBJ1-4, with D tentatively TRBD1 (5 bases). This CDR3 spans 13 amino acids. The germline V gene encodes CDR1 LNHNV and CDR2 YYDKDF (reference sequence). V dropped 1 base and J dropped 8 bases, with 8 bases sitting between them. The CDR3, as DNA: TGTGCCACCAGCAGAGGGTCAGGGGAAAAACTGTTTTTT. This encodes CATSRGSGEKLFF.

This clonotype appeared a few times. The V call is TRBV20-1, the J call TRBJ1-6; D is perhaps TRBD1 (5 bases). Trimming pared 4 bases from V and 8 bases from J, leaving 9 bases between. CDR3 length: 12 residues. Germline V gene lookup returns CDR1 DFQATT and CDR2 SNEGSKA (reference sequence). CDR3 protein: CSAKGSDSPLHF. CDR3 DNA sequence: TGCAGTGCTAAGGGGTCTGATTCACCCCTCCACTTT.

The chain recombines TRBV7-2 with TRBJ1-5; D might be TRBD1 (6 bases). Germline CDR1 is SGHTA and CDR2 is FQGNSA. The CDR3 loop spans 18 amino acids. V shed 1 base and J shed 0 bases, with 16 bases lying between them. CDR3: CASSLEGVTIYSNQPQHF. CDR3 DNA: TGTGCCAGCAGCTTAGAGGGGGTTACAATCTATAGCAATCAGCCCCAGCATTTT.

A few counts support this clonotype. V is TRBV19 and J is TRBJ2-6; unclear D gene. The CDR3 sequence is 13 residues long. Germline CDR1 reads LNHDA; CDR2 reads SQIVND (reference sequence). Trimming cost V 7 bases and J 2 bases, with 6 bases left between them. The CDR3 spells CASNVAGANVLTF. Here the CDR3 DNA reads TGTGCCAGTAATGTGGCTGGGGCCAACGTCCTGACTTTC.

V and J are TRBV7-9 and TRBJ1-2; 8 positions agree with TRBD1. Germline trimming cut 5 bases from V and 7 bases from J; bases unmatched to any gene: 9. From germline, CDR1 is SEHNR and CDR2 FQNEAQ (reference sequence). This CDR3 spans 14 amino acids. This CDR3 reads CASSPRTGHSGYTF. CDR3 in DNA: TGTGCCAGCAGCCCCCGGACAGGGCACAGTGGCTACACCTTC.

This clonotype was counted only a few times. The rearrangement joins TRBV7-8 to TRBJ1-1; 8 bases agree with TRBD1. The length of the CDR3 is 15 residues. Per germline, CDR1 SGHVS and CDR2 FQNEAQ. With V trimmed by 2 bases and J by 1 base, 3 bases remained unmatched. As DNA, the CDR3 is TGTGCCAGCAGCTTATATGGACAGGGGAACACTGAAGCTTTCTTT. Translated: CASSLYGQGNTEAFF.

This clonotype appeared a few times. The chain joins TRBV12-3 or TRBV12-4 to TRBJ2-7; D tentatively reads TRBD1 or TRBD2 (5 bases each). CDR3 size: 18 residues. V was cut by 8 bases and J by 0 bases, with 26 bases left in between. CDR3 sequence (DNA): TGTGCCAGCGGTCCCTTGTCGGGGCGCAGAGTCCCCTCCTACGAGCAGTACTTC. It translates to CASGPLSGRRVPSYEQYF.

The J gene is TRBJ2-2, the V gene TRBV7-2; 12 bases are shared with TRBD2. V trimming: 4 bases; J trimming: 7 bases; junction bases outside the gene matches: 7. The CDR3 extends over 16 amino acids. In germline, CDR1 is SGHTA, CDR2 FQGNSA. This chain's CDR3 is CASSYPSGGVGGELFF. CDR3 coding DNA: TGTGCCAGCAGCTACCCTAGCGGGGGGGTGGGCGGGGAGCTGTTTTTT.

This chain links TRBV7-2 with TRBJ1-3, with D possibly matching TRBD1 (6 bases). The CDR3 contains 16 residues. Trimming pared 5 bases from V and 2 bases from J, leaving 16 bases between. CDR1 is SGHTA, CDR2 FQGNSA, per germline. CDR3 amino acids: CASSRRDTTTGNTIYF. The CDR3 DNA reads as TGTGCCAGCAGCCGTCGGGACACCACCACTGGAAACACCATATATTTT.

J is TRBJ1-1 and V is TRBV6-1; D gene ambiguous. Germline lookup yields CDR1 MNHNS and CDR2 SASEGT. This CDR3 is 13 amino acids long. V lost 8 bases and J lost 0, with 10 bases in between. The CDR3 bases are TGTGCCAGCCCCAAACCGATGAACACTGAAGCTTTCTTT. As protein: CASPKPMNTEAFF.